These 25 T cell receptor beta chains originate from one sample sequenced in a study of T cell responses to AZD1222 COVID-19 vaccine. The data were produced by immunoSEQ multiplex PCR, yet TCRdb's version contains in-frame clones alone and is incomplete. Found here are about 81,000 clones, around nine tenths of them singletons; the top ten hold around 10%. Sequencing was performed on peripheral blood, taken 28 days after the second AZD1222 dose. All receptors derive from an adult who received the AZD1222 COVID-19 vaccine.

V and J are TRBV6-1 and TRBJ1-5, with D hard to call. The V gene lost 1 base and the J gene lost 7 bases, with 14 bases spanning the gap. The CDR3 spans 15 residues. The germline V gene has CDR1 MNHNS and CDR2 SASEGT. For the CDR3, the DNA is TGTGCCAGCAGTGAAGGTATTTTTTACGCCCAGCCCCAGCATTTT. It encodes CASSEGIFYAQPQHF.

The CDR3 spells CASSLNSLAGVYGYTF. The CDR3 coding sequence is TGCGCCAGCAGCTTGAACAGCCTAGCAGGGGTATATGGCTACACCTTC. The V call is TRBV5-1, the J call TRBJ1-2, with TRBD1 as a possible D gene (6 bases). This CDR3 is 16 amino acids long. V lost 1 base to trimming and J lost 5 bases, with 18 bases between them. CDR1 SGHRS and CDR2 YFSETQ come from the germline V gene.

The V and J genes are TRBV10-2 and TRBJ2-7, with D maybe TRBD1 (5 bases). This CDR3 spans 14 amino acids. Trimming removed 6 bases from V and 2 bases from J, with 14 bases in between. CDR1 WSHSY and CDR2 SAAADI come from the germline V gene. CDR3 sequence reads: CASSSGAGPYEQYF. In DNA, the CDR3 is TGCGCCAGCAGCTCTGGGGCAGGACCCTACGAGCAGTACTTC.

J is TRBJ1-3 and V is TRBV2, with 9 bases that match TRBD1. CDR3 length equals 14 residues. V gave up 9 bases and J gave up 7 bases; unmatched junction bases: 10. Germline CDR1 reads SNHLY; CDR2 reads FYNNEI. DNA of the CDR3: TGTGCCAGGAAACCCGGGACAGGGAAGAACACCATATATTTT. It yields the protein CARKPGTGKNTIYF.

The J gene is TRBJ1-1, the V gene TRBV20-1; tentatively, D is TRBD1 (6 bases). V was shortened by 3 bases and J by 1 base, with 15 bases between the two germline ends. The CDR3 is made up of 15 amino acids. Germline-derived CDR1 and CDR2 are DFQATT and SNEGSKA (reference sequence). The CDR3 DNA reads TGCAGTGCTAGTTCCGGATCCAGGGGGAACACTGAAGCTTTCTTT. Protein sequence: CSASSGSRGNTEAFF.

The V gene is TRBV14, the J gene TRBJ2-1; 9 bases fit TRBD2. The CDR3 totals 15 residues. Germline V gives CDR1 SGHDN, CDR2 FVKESK. V lost 1 base, J lost 9 bases, and 7 bases stayed unmatched. The chain's CDR3 is CASSQGLAGGGEQFF. The DNA for the CDR3 is TGTGCCAGCAGCCAAGGTTTGGCGGGAGGGGGTGAGCAGTTCTTC.

The chain recombines TRBV5-1 with TRBJ1-2, with D perhaps TRBD1 (5 bases). The CDR3 length is 18 residues. Trimming pared 1 base from V and 1 base from J, leaving 20 bases between. Per germline, CDR1 SGHRS and CDR2 YFSETQ. The CDR3 spells CASSLRHPQALRNYGYTF. The CDR3 region has the DNA TGCGCCAGCAGCTTGCGCCACCCACAGGCGCTACGTAACTATGGCTACACCTTC.

This sequence joins TRBV6-1 and TRBJ2-5; 15 nucleotides match TRBD2. Losses at the gene ends were 4 bases for V and 1 base for J; bases not matched to a gene: 4. Per germline, CDR1 MNHNS and CDR2 SASEGT. The CDR3 is 17 amino acids. The DNA for the CDR3 is TGTGCCAGCAGTGCTGGGGGACTAGCGGGGGGCCAAGAGACCCAGTACTTC. It is translated as CASSAGGLAGGQETQYF.

The rearrangement links TRBV19 to TRBJ2-7; maybe TRBD2 (5 bases). V lost 3 bases and J 2 bases, leaving 11 bases between the germline ends. The CDR3 loop spans 14 amino acids. Germline V gene sequence: CDR1 LNHDA, CDR2 SQIVND (reference sequence). The CDR3 bases are TGTGCCAGTAGTATCTCAGGAGGCACCTACGAGCAGTACTTC. Protein product: CASSISGGTYEQYF.

The J gene is TRBJ1-4, the V gene TRBV28; 8 bases are a match to TRBD1. The V gene end was trimmed by 4 bases and the J gene end by 8 bases; junction bases not matched to a gene: 9. The CDR3 is 15 amino acids. Germline loops: CDR1 MDHEN, CDR2 SYDVKM. CDR3 region: CASSSHQGAGEKLFF. CDR3 coding DNA: TGTGCCAGCAGTTCTCATCAGGGGGCAGGGGAAAAACTGTTTTTT.

CDR3 residues: CASSQGGPSEPQHF. The DNA for the CDR3 is TGTGCCAGCAGCCAAGGGGGGCCCTCAGAGCCCCAGCATTTT. The chain combines TRBV3-1 (or the pseudogene TRBV3-2) with TRBJ1-5; D might be TRBD1 (6 bases). Per germline, CDR1 LGHDT and CDR2 YNNKEL (reference sequence). CDR3 size: 14 residues. Between the trimmed V and J ends, which lost 1 base and 8 bases, there was a span of 12 bases.

The chain combines TRBV4-2 with TRBJ1-4, with unresolved D. The length of the CDR3 is 14 residues. Germline V gene lookup returns CDR1 LGHNA and CDR2 YNFKEQ. The V gene lost 2 bases and the J gene lost 4 bases, with 8 bases spanning the gap. As DNA, the CDR3 is TGTGCCAGCAGCCAATTGGGCGTTAATGAAAAACTGTTTTTT. It yields the protein CASSQLGVNEKLFF.

Only one count was recorded for this clone. V gene TRBV12-5 combines with J gene TRBJ2-1, with D perhaps matching TRBD2 (7 bases). V lost 1 base and J 14 bases, leaving 15 bases between the germline ends. The length of the CDR3 is 13 residues. The germline V gene encodes CDR1 LGHNT and CDR2 FRNRAP. CDR3 nucleotide sequence: TGTGCTAGTGGTTTGGCCGGGGGGCGGGAGAAGTTCTTC. Amino acids: CASGLAGGREKFF.

V is TRBV5-1 and J is TRBJ1-4; the match to TRBD1 covers 9 bases. Trimming cost V 3 bases and J 7 bases; bases outside gene matches: 4. In germline, CDR1 is SGHRS, CDR2 YFSETQ. CDR3 length: 14 residues. CDR3 residues: CASSSQGAGEKLFF. DNA of the CDR3: TGCGCCAGCAGCTCACAGGGGGCGGGTGAAAAACTGTTTTTT.

V is TRBV28 and J is TRBJ2-7, with D hard to call. Germline V CDR1 and CDR2: MDHEN, SYDVKM. This CDR3 region has 14 residues. V lost 5 bases and J lost 5, with 16 bases in between. The CDR3 nucleotides read TGTGCCAGCAGTCTTCTAGGGCCCCGGAACGAGCAGTACTTC. This codes for CASSLLGPRNEQYF.

This clone occurred a few times. The rearrangement joins TRBV18 to TRBJ2-1; D uncertain. Trimming removed 3 bases from V and 6 bases from J, with 9 bases in between. CDR3 length equals 13 residues. In germline, CDR1 is KGHSH, CDR2 LQKENI. The CDR3 DNA reads TGTGCCAGCTCACCGGGCCTGACCAATGAGCAGTTCTTC. This gives the protein CASSPGLTNEQFF.

The V call is TRBV18, the J call TRBJ1-5, with 8 bases aligning to TRBD1. The CDR3 extends over 15 amino acids. The ends lost 4 bases at V and 7 bases at J; junction bases unmatched: 9. From germline, CDR1 is KGHSH and CDR2 LQKENI. DNA of the CDR3: TGTGCCAGCTCACTCGGACAGGGCCGAGGGCAGCCCCAGCATTTT. Translation: CASSLGQGRGQPQHF.

The V and J genes are TRBV7-9 and TRBJ2-5; a possible D gene is TRBD1 (6 bases). Germline V gene sequence: CDR1 SEHNR, CDR2 FQNEAQ (reference sequence). This CDR3 contains 13 residues. Trimming cost V 5 bases and J 1 base, with 8 bases left between them. CDR3 region: CASSHRAQETQYF. DNA of the CDR3: TGTGCCAGCAGCCACAGGGCCCAAGAGACCCAGTACTTC.

The genes are TRBV6-1 and TRBJ2-7, with D maybe TRBD2 (5 bases). V was clipped by 0 bases and J by 3 bases, with 12 bases between them. The CDR3 has 15 amino acids. Looked up from germline, CDR1 is MNHNS and CDR2 is SASEGT. The CDR3 region is CASSEAPGGFYEQYF. CDR3 in DNA: TGTGCCAGCAGTGAAGCGCCAGGAGGTTTCTACGAGCAGTACTTC.

This sequence joins TRBV30 and TRBJ1-5, with unresolved D. V lost 0 bases to trimming and J lost 6 bases, with 18 bases between them. The CDR3 is 16 amino acids. CDR1 is GTSNPN, CDR2 SVGIG, per germline (reference sequence). The CDR3 loop reads CAWSVEGLRFGQPQHF. CDR3 nucleotide sequence: TGTGCCTGGAGTGTGGAGGGCCTGAGGTTTGGTCAGCCCCAGCATTTT.

This clone turned up a few times. V gene TRBV11-1 combines with J gene TRBJ2-7; 7 positions match TRBD1. This CDR3 has 15 amino acids. In germline, CDR1 is SGHAT, CDR2 FQDESV (reference sequence). V was clipped by 4 bases and J by 5 bases; unmatched bases: 11. CDR3 sequence (DNA): TGTGCCAGCAGCTCCGGAGATGGACAGGTCAACGAGCAGTACTTC. Amino acid sequence: CASSSGDGQVNEQYF.

This chain links TRBV5-4 with TRBJ2-1; possibly TRBD2 for D (6 bases). The CDR3 has 14 residues. Germline V gene data show CDR1 as SGHNT and CDR2 as YYREEE (reference sequence). V lost 0 bases to trimming and J lost 3 bases, with 7 bases between them. CDR3 nucleotides: TGTGCCAGCAGCTTGGGGGGAGGCTACAATGAGCAGTTCTTC. Translation: CASSLGGGYNEQFF.

The CDR3, as DNA: TGTGCCAGCAGCTTGGCTAGAATTGAAGCTTTCTTT. Translating gives CASSLARIEAFF. This chain connects TRBV5-6 to TRBJ1-1; D uncertain. The length of the CDR3 is 12 residues. The V gene's germline CDR1 is SGHDT and CDR2 YYEEEE. V lost 0 bases to trimming and J lost 7 bases, with 7 bases between them.

The genes are TRBV18 and TRBJ1-2; 11 nucleotides line up with TRBD1. The V gene end was trimmed by 4 bases and the J gene end by 4 bases; junction bases not matched to a gene: 5. The germline gives CDR1 KGHSH, CDR2 LQKENI. The CDR3 consists of 15 residues. The CDR3 sequence: CASSHPGQGGYGYTF. The CDR3 nucleotides are TGTGCCAGCTCACATCCGGGACAGGGGGGCTATGGCTACACCTTC.

The J gene is TRBJ2-7, the V gene TRBV5-4, with TRBD1 matching over 7 bases. CDR1 is SGHNT, CDR2 YYREEE, per germline (reference sequence). The V and J ends lost 0 bases and 6 bases, in that order; junction bases with no gene match: 6. The CDR3 sequence is 14 residues long. The CDR3 protein is CASSLGRTGPEQYF. For the CDR3, the DNA is TGTGCCAGCAGCTTGGGTCGGACAGGCCCCGAGCAGTACTTC.